In this sample, the clone carrying this TCR beta chain turned up many times. Carried by each TCR cDNA molecule was a unique molecular identifier. TCRdb independently ran MiXCR on the 5' RACE reads; one entry per CDR3 protein. The sample includes about 25,000 distinct CDR3 sequences, 7% seen only once; the top ten take 13% to 15%. The data were taken from a study of spatial heterogeneity in lung cancer. CDR1 is MGHRA, CDR2 YSYEKL, per germline. Trimming took off 4 bases at V and 5 bases at J, with 9 bases between the two ends. The CDR3 consists of 13 residues. Time point: sample taken at primary tumor resection. A total of approximately 70 untreated early-stage non-small cell lung cancer patients served as donors. No cell sorting; template was whole RNA from tumor, lung tissue or PBMC.

Sequencing was performed on PBMCs, taken at surgery. This sequence originates from a male donor with early-stage non-small cell lung cancer. The chain links TRBV4-1 to TRBJ2-1, with D unclear. As DNA, the CDR3 is TGCGCCAGCAGCCGCTTCCTAGACAATGAGCAGTTCTTC. This encodes CASSRFLDNEQFF.